The present entry profiles one T cell receptor beta chain with its context. The antigen is unknown. The sample carries other DNA sequences with the same CDR3. Method: immunoSEQ multiplex PCR; TCRdb's copy keeps in-frame clones and lacks some. The sample has a few million clones, 85% to 95% seen once. The sample belongs to a study of shared clonotypes between healthy human individuals. General study findings and limits: Non-shared clonotypes showed lower generation probabilities than clonotypes common to all four donors.

This CDR3 spans 14 amino acids. Germline V gene data show CDR1 as MNHEY and CDR2 as SVGAGI. Unmatched junction bases numbered 3, after V lost 2 bases and J lost 2 bases. Sequencing was performed on naive CD4+ T cells from PBMCs. The sample's subset: CD45RA+ positively selected. The chain is built from TRBV6-5 and TRBJ2-7, with TRBD1 matching 7 bases. This receptor was obtained from a man between 18 and 35 years old in good health. Some clones in this sample may be carry-over from other donors' samples. CDR3 sequence: CASSYRTGAYEQYF. DNA for the CDR3: TGTGCCAGCAGTTACAGGACAGGAGCCTACGAGCAGTACTTC.